This T cell receptor (beta chain) was recorded in a study of blood T cell repertoires in COVID-19. Authors' methods: Amplification of reference gene primers was used by the study to estimate nucleated cell counts. Generated by immunoSEQ multiplex PCR, the TCRdb table keeps only in-frame clones and is missing some. V, J and clone size are taken as reported in that table, and D and trimming were inferred from the DNA itself. This table holds more than 95,000 clones, approximately 83% found once. The germline CDR1 and CDR2 sequences are SGHNT and YYREEE (reference sequence). The CDR3 extends over 14 amino acids. V gave up 2 bases and J gave up 6 bases; unmatched junction bases: 5.

V and J are TRBV5-4 and TRBJ2-1; TRBD2 aligns across 7 bases. The TCR originated in a man in his fifties or sixties with acute or convalescent COVID-19. The specimen was peripheral blood. The CDR3 protein is CASSFPGGINEQFF. The DNA for the CDR3 is TGTGCCAGCAGCTTCCCGGGGGGTATCAATGAGCAGTTCTTC.